This section outlines one T cell receptor (beta chain) sequence together with its context. The antigen is undetermined. This entry belongs to a study of vaccination effects on CD4 cells after COVID-19. Study-level points and caveats: Only 1 of 255 vaccine-induced clones from healthy vaccinees cross-reacted with common cold coronaviruses.

The protocol was immunoSEQ multiplex PCR, while the TCRdb copy is restricted to in-frame clones and leaves out a portion. This table holds roughly 15,000 clones, 76% found once. Viral peptide pool expansion of antigen-specific CD4+ T cells preceded sequencing in the ViraFEST assay. Culture proceeded for about 11 days, and CD4+ T cells were then isolated. CDR3 length: 15 residues. Germline V lookup: CDR1 MDHEN, CDR2 SYDVKM. V was clipped by 3 bases and J by 2 bases, with 12 bases between them. Sequencing was performed on CD4+ T cells from PBMCs cultured with HCoV-229E spike peptides, taken before COVID-19 vaccination. This chain uses TRBV28 with TRBJ2-3; no firm D call. This clonotype originated in a human donor who received a COVID-19 vaccine. CDR3 region: CASSFPPQLTDTQYF. The CDR3, as DNA: TGTGCCAGCAGTTTCCCTCCTCAGCTCACAGATACGCAGTATTTT. The whole variable domain, remainder taken from reference TRBV28 and TRBJ2-3, is DVKVTQSSRYLVKRTGEKVFLECVQDMDHENMFWYRQDPGLGLRLIYFSYDVKMKEKGDIPEGYSVSREKKERFSLILESASTNQTSMYLCASSFPPQLTDTQYFGPGTRLTVL.